Listed here are 28 T cell receptor beta chains from one sample, sequenced in a study of cytomegalovirus exposure and HLA in healthy donors. The assay was immunoSEQ multiplex PCR, and TCRdb's table has in-frame clones only and misses some. The data contain about 68,000 clones, approximately 96% of them singletons. Sequencing was done on a sample of PBMCs. These receptors were obtained from a man between 18 and 35 years old in good health and CMV-seronegative.

The V gene is TRBV13, the J gene TRBJ1-5; no reliable D call. The CDR3 loop spans 14 amino acids. The ends were cut back, 4 bases at V and 2 bases at J, with 9 bases in the middle. Germline V lookup: CDR1 PRHDT, CDR2 FYEKMQ (reference sequence). The CDR3 loop is CASSYSQGNQPQHF. In DNA, the CDR3 is TGTGCCAGCAGCTACTCGCAGGGCAATCAGCCCCAGCATTTT.

This chain links TRBV5-5 with TRBJ2-1, with 9 bases aligning to TRBD2. The CDR3 consists of 16 residues. V shed 5 bases, J shed 10 bases, and the junction held 16 bases outside the gene matches. CDR1 is SGHKS and CDR2 is YYEKEE in the germline V gene (reference sequence). CDR3 amino acids: CASRRNSGSLRWEQFF. In DNA form, the CDR3 reads TGTGCCAGCAGGAGGAATAGCGGGAGTCTTCGATGGGAGCAGTTCTTC.

This chain links TRBV11-2 with TRBJ2-5; a possible D gene is TRBD2 (6 bases). The CDR3 has 15 residues. Germline V CDR1 and CDR2: SGHAT, FQNNGV. V was clipped by 1 base and J by 0 bases, with 9 bases between them. The CDR3 DNA sequence: TGTGCCAGCAGCTTAGTCGCGGGAAACCAAGAGACCCAGTACTTC. Encoded protein: CASSLVAGNQETQYF. Drawing the rest from reference TRBV11-2 and TRBJ2-5, the complete variable domain is EAGVAQSPRYKIIEKRQSVAFWCNPISGHATLYWYQQILGQGPKLLIQFQNNGVVDDSQLPKDRFSAERLKGVDSTLKIQPAKLEDSAVYLCASSLVAGNQETQYFGPGTRLLVL.

This chain joins TRBV4-2 and TRBJ1-4; D is unclear. CDR3 length: 17 amino acids. Between the trimmed V and J ends, which lost 0 bases and 0 bases, there was a span of 11 bases. Germline loops: CDR1 LGHNA, CDR2 YNFKEQ. Here the CDR3 DNA reads TGTGCCAGCAGCCAAGATTTACGGGATGCAACTAATGAAAAACTGTTTTTT. This translates into CASSQDLRDATNEKLFF.

The genes are TRBV9 and TRBJ1-3; 7 bases align to TRBD1. The J segment lost 0 bases and the V segment lost 4 bases, leaving 4 bases of the junction unmatched. This CDR3 has 15 residues. From germline, CDR1 is SGDLS and CDR2 YYNGEE. This CDR3 is CASSLGTDSGNTIYF. The DNA of the CDR3 is TGTGCCAGCAGCCTGGGGACAGACTCTGGAAACACCATATATTTT.

This chain uses TRBV9 with TRBJ2-7; D may be TRBD2 (5 bases). The CDR3 is made up of 15 amino acids. Per germline, CDR1 SGDLS and CDR2 YYNGEE. Trimming removed 0 bases at V and 0 bases at J, with 10 bases between. CDR3 sequence (DNA): TGTGCCAGCAGCGTAGGAACGGGGAGCTCCTACGAGCAGTACTTC. Its translation is CASSVGTGSSYEQYF.

The genes are TRBV7-8 and TRBJ1-3; 8 positions agree with TRBD1. J gave up 0 bases and V 5 bases, and 6 bases lay outside the gene matches. Germline CDR1 and CDR2: SGHVS and FQNEAQ. The CDR3 spans 16 residues. Here the CDR3 reads CASSGPGQVSGNTIYF. CDR3 nucleotides: TGTGCCAGCAGCGGTCCGGGACAGGTCTCTGGAAACACCATATATTTT. The whole variable domain, remainder taken from reference TRBV7-8 and TRBJ1-3, is GAGVSQSPRYKVAKRGQDVALRCDPISGHVSLFWYQQALGQGPEFLTYFQNEAQLDKSGLPSDRFFAERPEGSVSTLKIQRTQQEDSAVYLCASSGPGQVSGNTIYFGEGSWLTVV.

V gene TRBV5-1 combines with J gene TRBJ2-1, with 10 bases identical to TRBD2. From germline, CDR1 is SGHRS and CDR2 YFSETQ. Germline trimming cut 4 bases from V and 6 bases from J; bases unmatched to any gene: 10. The CDR3 totals 16 residues. CDR3 residues: CASSATSGTSGNEQFF. CDR3 in DNA: TGCGCCAGCAGCGCAACTAGCGGGACTTCTGGCAATGAGCAGTTCTTC.

This chain connects TRBV29-1 to TRBJ1-2; TRBD1 matches 10 bases. V shed 8 bases, J shed 5 bases, and the junction held 8 bases outside the gene matches. This CDR3 is 13 amino acids long. CDR1 and CDR2 from the germline V gene are SQVTM and ANQGSEA. The CDR3 DNA follows: TGCAGCTCTTCGACAGGGGGCGCGTATGGCTACACCTTC. Translation: CSSSTGGAYGYTF. Drawing the rest from reference TRBV29-1 and TRBJ1-2, the complete variable domain is SAVISQKPSRDICQRGTSLTIQCQVDSQVTMMFWYRQQPGQSLTLIATANQGSEATYESGFVIDKFPISRPNLTFSTLTVSNMSPEDSSIYLCSSSTGGAYGYTFGSGTRLTVV.

The chain carries TRBV14 and TRBJ2-3; 8 nucleotides align to TRBD2. CDR3 length: 15 amino acids. The ends lost 3 bases at V and 5 bases at J; junction bases unmatched: 7. Germline assignment: CDR1 SGHDN and CDR2 FVKESK. The CDR3 reads CASSQSGSFGDTQYF. Here the CDR3 DNA reads TGTGCCAGCAGCCAGAGCGGGAGTTTCGGAGATACGCAGTATTTT.

V is TRBV5-6 and J is TRBJ2-7; 8 bases are shared with TRBD2. V was pared by 0 bases and J by 8 bases, with 7 bases of the junction left unmatched. This CDR3 comprises 14 residues. CDR1 SGHDT and CDR2 YYEEEE come from the germline V gene. The DNA of the CDR3 is TGTGCCAGCAGCTTGGGAGCGGGAGTCAACAAGCAGTACTTC. Protein: CASSLGAGVNKQYF. Filled out from reference TRBV5-6 and TRBJ2-7, the complete variable domain reads DAGVTQSPTHLIKTRGQQVTLRCSPKSGHDTVSWYQQALGQGPQFIFQYYEEEERQRGNFPDRFSGHQFPNYSSELNVNALLLGDSALYLCASSLGAGVNKQYFGPGTRLTVT.

The CDR3 coding sequence is TGCGCCAGCAGCCAAGCAAGACAGGGGGGCGAAAAACTGTTTTTT. Its translation: CASSQARQGGEKLFF. This sequence joins TRBV4-1 and TRBJ1-4; the match to TRBD1 covers 9 bases. The J segment lost 8 bases and the V segment lost 1 base, leaving 5 bases of the junction unmatched. Per germline, CDR1 MGHRA and CDR2 YSYEKL. CDR3 length: 15 amino acids.

The chain carries TRBV7-9 and TRBJ2-2; possible D gene TRBD2, 5 bases. The germline CDR1 and CDR2 sequences are SEHNR and FQNEAQ (reference sequence). The CDR3 is 15 amino acids. V lost 5 bases and J 5 bases, leaving 15 bases between the germline ends. The DNA for the CDR3 is TGTGCCAGCAGCCCAAGATTCGGGGAGACCGGGGAGCTGTTTTTT. Amino acid sequence: CASSPRFGETGELFF.

This chain links TRBV6-6 with TRBJ1-5; D ambiguous. The germline V gene has CDR1 MNHNY and CDR2 SVGAGI (reference sequence). The CDR3 runs to 12 residues. V lost 9 bases and J 2 bases, leaving 8 bases between the germline ends. Here the CDR3 DNA reads TGTGCCAGTGGGGAGGGCAATCAGCCCCAGCATTTT. It encodes CASGEGNQPQHF.

This rearrangement joins TRBV2 to TRBJ1-2; 12 bases fit TRBD1. This CDR3 is built from 14 residues. The germline CDR1 and CDR2 sequences are SNHLY and FYNNEI. The trim removed 7 bases at V and 8 bases at J, leaving 8 bases unmatched. In DNA, the CDR3 is TGTGCCAGCAACCCGGGACAGGGGGCGGGCGGCTACACCTTC. This codes for CASNPGQGAGGYTF.

The chain couples TRBV7-9 to TRBJ1-3; D gene unclear. Trimming removed 6 bases from V and 3 bases from J, with 3 bases in between. This CDR3 region has 11 residues. The germline CDR1 and CDR2 sequences are SEHNR and FQNEAQ (reference sequence). In nucleotides, the CDR3 is TGTGCCAGCAGTATTGGAAACACCATATATTTT. Translation gives CASSIGNTIYF. Complete variable domain (other parts from reference TRBV7-9 and TRBJ1-3): DTGVSQNPRHKITKRGQNVTFRCDPISEHNRLYWYRQTLGQGPEFLTYFQNEAQLEKSRLLSDRFSAERPKGSFSTLEIQRTEQGDSAMYLCASSIGNTIYFGEGSWLTVV.

This chain uses TRBV9 with TRBJ2-1; D not resolved. V lost 4 bases and J 2 bases, leaving 13 bases between the germline ends. Per the germline V gene, CDR1 is SGDLS and CDR2 is YYNGEE. This CDR3 comprises 15 residues. The CDR3 nucleotides read TGTGCCAGCAGCCCAAGAGATATTCCCTACAATGAGCAGTTCTTC. Protein: CASSPRDIPYNEQFF.

The gene calls are TRBV10-3 and TRBJ1-1, with D uncertain. The CDR3 covers 14 residues. With 0 bases removed from V and 1 base from J, the gap between germline ends came to 6 bases. Germline V gene data show CDR1 as ENHRY and CDR2 as SYGVKD. In DNA, the CDR3 is TGTGCCATCAGTGAGTCCGTCGGGAACACTGAAGCTTTCTTT. The encoded protein is CAISESVGNTEAFF.

In this sample, this clone turned up a few times. This chain connects TRBV29-1 to TRBJ2-7, with TRBD1 matching over 8 bases. Per germline, CDR1 SQVTM and CDR2 ANQGSEA. The junction had 6 bases not matched to a gene; V was cut back by 6 bases and J by 2 bases. The CDR3 has 13 residues. CDR3 bases: TGCAGCGTAACGGGACAGGCGACCTACGAGCAGTACTTC. Residues: CSVTGQATYEQYF.

The DNA for the CDR3 is TGTGCCAGCAGTTTAGGACGGGGAGGACTTGGCTACACCTTC. Encoded protein: CASSLGRGGLGYTF. V is TRBV28 and J is TRBJ1-2, with unresolved D. The CDR3 has 14 amino acids. V was pared by 2 bases and J by 7 bases, with 14 bases between. Germline CDR1 MDHEN, CDR2 SYDVKM.

The chain is built from TRBV7-9 and TRBJ2-7, with D maybe TRBD2 (6 bases). Trimming left V 5 bases short and J 6 bases short, with 17 bases between. The CDR3 is made up of 14 amino acids. CDR1 and CDR2 (germline): SEHNR, FQNEAQ (reference sequence). CDR3 coding DNA: TGTGCCAGCAGCCTGTCTATCCAGGGAGGCGAGCAGTACTTC. Amino acids: CASSLSIQGGEQYF. The full variable domain, completed using reference TRBV7-9 and TRBJ2-7, is DTGVSQNPRHKITKRGQNVTFRCDPISEHNRLYWYRQTLGQGPEFLTYFQNEAQLEKSRLLSDRFSAERPKGSFSTLEIQRTEQGDSAMYLCASSLSIQGGEQYFGPGTRLTVT.

This chain uses TRBV5-1 with TRBJ2-1; possible D gene TRBD2, 6 bases. The CDR3 length is 16 residues. V lost 4 bases and J 1 base, leaving 15 bases between the germline ends. Germline V CDR1 and CDR2: SGHRS, YFSETQ. CDR3 sequence (DNA): TGCGCCAGCAGCCCGGAGGGGACGGAATCCTACAATGAGCAGTTCTTC. This encodes CASSPEGTESYNEQFF.

The chain carries TRBV6-1 and TRBJ1-2; 9 positions agree with TRBD1. The CDR3 covers 15 residues. CDR1 and CDR2 from the germline V gene are MNHNS and SASEGT. After removal of 1 base from V and 4 bases from J, the junction contained 4 bases not matched to a gene. CDR3 protein: CASSEGTGAGYGYTF. The CDR3 DNA follows: TGTGCCAGCAGTGAAGGGACAGGGGCTGGCTATGGCTACACCTTC.

This rearrangement joins TRBV7-6 to TRBJ2-7; 9 nucleotides align to TRBD1. V dropped 4 bases and J dropped 7; count of bases not matched to a gene: 8. The CDR3 loop spans 14 amino acids. Germline assignment: CDR1 SGHVS and CDR2 FNYEAQ. The CDR3: CASSSGQGMGEQYF. The CDR3 DNA reads as TGTGCCAGCAGCTCGGGACAGGGAATGGGGGAGCAGTACTTC. Using reference TRBV7-6 and TRBJ2-7 for the parts outside the CDR3, the full variable domain is GAGVSQSPRYKVTKRGQDVALRCDPISGHVSLYWYRQALGQGPEFLTYFNYEAQQDKSGLPNDRFSAERPEGSISTLTIQRTEQRDSAMYRCASSSGQGMGEQYFGPGTRLTVT.

The rearrangement links TRBV6-5 to TRBJ2-7, with D possibly being TRBD1 (5 bases). Germline CDR1 reads MNHEY; CDR2 reads SVGAGI. This CDR3 contains 12 residues. V gave up 4 bases and J gave up 4 bases, with 8 bases separating them. The CDR3 DNA follows: TGTGCCAGCAGTTTGACAGAATACGAGCAGTACTTC. It codes for CASSLTEYEQYF.

This rearrangement joins TRBV6-1 to TRBJ1-2; TRBD1 matches 8 bases. The V gene end was trimmed by 4 bases and the J gene end by 4 bases; junction bases not matched to a gene: 2. Per germline, CDR1 MNHNS and CDR2 SASEGT. This CDR3 comprises 13 residues. The CDR3 protein is CASSVTGGYGYTF. CDR3 bases: TGTGCCAGCAGTGTAACAGGGGGCTATGGCTACACCTTC.

V usage is TRBV6-5 and J usage is TRBJ1-1; D may be TRBD1 (6 bases). Germline CDR1 and CDR2: MNHEY and SVGAGI. This CDR3 region has 14 residues. Trimming left V 2 bases short and J 1 base short, with 8 bases between. Here the CDR3 reads CASSYADRNTEAFF. DNA of the CDR3: TGTGCCAGCAGTTACGCGGACAGGAACACTGAAGCTTTCTTT.

This clone was seen only once. The CDR3 loop reads CASSSRHQGFVPYNEQFF. The CDR3 DNA is TGTGCCAGCAGCTCTCGACACCAGGGGTTTGTCCCCTACAATGAGCAGTTCTTC. The chain carries TRBV12-1 and TRBJ2-1; TRBD1, the D gene given by the table, was not confirmed from the DNA. TRBV12-1 is listed as a pseudogene. This CDR3 is built from 18 residues.